This TCR beta chain was obtained from a study of shared clonotypes between healthy human individuals. The junction had 13 bases not matched to a gene; V was cut back by 0 bases and J by 3 bases. Germline V gene lookup returns CDR1 SQVTM and CDR2 ANQGSEA. The CDR3 has 19 residues. Profiled with immunoSEQ multiplex PCR; TCRdb holds only in-frame clones, not every one. This table holds about 480,000 clones, roughly 79% found once. This chain links TRBV29-1 with TRBJ2-6, with 8 bases matching TRBD2. The source is a woman aged 40 to 50 in good health. Some clones in this sample may be carry-over from other donors' samples. Sequenced material: PBMCs. In nucleotides, the CDR3 is TGCAGCGTTGAAGATCGCGGGGGGAGGTTGGGAGTTGGGGCCAACGTCCTGACTTTC. Translated: CSVEDRGGRLGVGANVLTF.